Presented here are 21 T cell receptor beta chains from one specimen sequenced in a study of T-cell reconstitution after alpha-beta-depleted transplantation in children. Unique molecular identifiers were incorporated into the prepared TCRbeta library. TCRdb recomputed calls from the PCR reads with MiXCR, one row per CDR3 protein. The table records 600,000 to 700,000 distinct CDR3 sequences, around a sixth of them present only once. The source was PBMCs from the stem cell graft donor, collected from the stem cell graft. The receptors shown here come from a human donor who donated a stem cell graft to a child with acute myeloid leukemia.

CDR3 sequence: CASSPHTGIGGHNEQFF. The CDR3 bases are TGTGCCAGCAGTCCCCATACAGGGATAGGAGGGCACAATGAGCAGTTCTTC. This rearrangement joins TRBV28 to TRBJ2-1; D could derive from TRBD1 or TRBD2 (6 bases each). CDR1 and CDR2 from the germline V gene are MDHEN and SYDVKM. V was cut by 5 bases and J by 5 bases, with 22 bases left in between. The CDR3 consists of 17 residues.

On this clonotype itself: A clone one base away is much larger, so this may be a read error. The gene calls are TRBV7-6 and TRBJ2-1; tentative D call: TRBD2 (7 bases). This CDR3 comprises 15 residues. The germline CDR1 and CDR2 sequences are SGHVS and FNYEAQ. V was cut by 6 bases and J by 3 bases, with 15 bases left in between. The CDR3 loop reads CASSKRGGHYNEQFF. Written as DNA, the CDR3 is TGTGCCAGCAGTAAGAGGGGGGGGCACTACAATGAGCAGTTCTTC.

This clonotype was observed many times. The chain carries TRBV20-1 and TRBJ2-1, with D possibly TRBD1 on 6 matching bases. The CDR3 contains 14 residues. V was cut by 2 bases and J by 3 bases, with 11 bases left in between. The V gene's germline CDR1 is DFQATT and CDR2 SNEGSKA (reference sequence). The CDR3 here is CSARPRTDYNEQFF. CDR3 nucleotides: TGCAGTGCTAGACCTCGGACAGACTACAATGAGCAGTTCTTC.

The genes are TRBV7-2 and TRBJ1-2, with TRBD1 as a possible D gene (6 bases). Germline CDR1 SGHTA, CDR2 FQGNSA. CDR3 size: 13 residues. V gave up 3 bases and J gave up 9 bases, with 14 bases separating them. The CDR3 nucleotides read TGTGCCAGCAGCTTCCGGGACATAAGGAGCTACACCTTC. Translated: CASSFRDIRSYTF.

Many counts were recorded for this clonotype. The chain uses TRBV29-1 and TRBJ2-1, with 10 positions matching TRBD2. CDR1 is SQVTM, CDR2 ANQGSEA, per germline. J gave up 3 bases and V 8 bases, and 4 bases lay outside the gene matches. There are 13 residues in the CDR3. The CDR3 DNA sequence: TGCAGCACCCGGACTAGCGGCTACAATGAGCAGTTCTTC. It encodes CSTRTSGYNEQFF.

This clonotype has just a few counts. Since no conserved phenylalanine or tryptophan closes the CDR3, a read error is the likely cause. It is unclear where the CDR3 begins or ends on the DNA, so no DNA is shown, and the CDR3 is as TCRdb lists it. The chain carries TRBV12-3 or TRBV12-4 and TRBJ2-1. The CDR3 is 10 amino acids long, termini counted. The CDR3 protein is CASSSRPTRV.

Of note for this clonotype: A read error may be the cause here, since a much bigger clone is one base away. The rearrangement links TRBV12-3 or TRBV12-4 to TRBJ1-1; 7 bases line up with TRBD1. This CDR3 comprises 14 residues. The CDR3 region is CASSTTTGSTEASF. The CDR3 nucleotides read TGTGCCAGCAGTACTACGACAGGGAGCACTGAAGCTTCCTTT.

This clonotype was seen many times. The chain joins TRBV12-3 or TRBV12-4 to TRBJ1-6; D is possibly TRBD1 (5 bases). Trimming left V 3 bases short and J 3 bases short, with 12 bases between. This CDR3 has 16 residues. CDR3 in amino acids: CASSFKGIVYNSPLHF. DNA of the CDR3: TGTGCCAGCAGTTTTAAGGGGATCGTCTATAATTCACCCCTCCACTTT.

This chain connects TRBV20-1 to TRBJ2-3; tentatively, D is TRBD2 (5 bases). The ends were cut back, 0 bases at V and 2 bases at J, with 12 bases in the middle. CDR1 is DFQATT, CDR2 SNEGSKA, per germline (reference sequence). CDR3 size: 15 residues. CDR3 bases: TGCAGTGCTAGAGATGGCACGGGAAACACAGATACGCAGTATTTT. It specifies CSARDGTGNTDTQYF.

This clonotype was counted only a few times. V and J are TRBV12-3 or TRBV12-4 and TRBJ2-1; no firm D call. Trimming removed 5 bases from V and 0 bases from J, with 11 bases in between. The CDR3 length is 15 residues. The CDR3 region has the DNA TGTGCCAGCAGTATCGGAACCGGCTCCTACAATGAGCAGTTCTTC. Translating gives CASSIGTGSYNEQFF.

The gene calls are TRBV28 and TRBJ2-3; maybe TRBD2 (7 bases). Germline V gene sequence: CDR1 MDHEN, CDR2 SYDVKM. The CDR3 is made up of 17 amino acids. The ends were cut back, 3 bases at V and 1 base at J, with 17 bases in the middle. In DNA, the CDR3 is TGTGCCAGCAGTTTTACGGGGGGCACGAGGGGCACAGATACGCAGTATTTT. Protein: CASSFTGGTRGTDTQYF.

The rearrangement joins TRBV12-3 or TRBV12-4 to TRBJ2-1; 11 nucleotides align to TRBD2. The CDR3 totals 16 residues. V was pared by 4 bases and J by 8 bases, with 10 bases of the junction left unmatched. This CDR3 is CASSWETSGAIDEQFF. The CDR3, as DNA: TGTGCCAGCAGTTGGGAGACTAGCGGGGCCATAGATGAGCAGTTCTTC.

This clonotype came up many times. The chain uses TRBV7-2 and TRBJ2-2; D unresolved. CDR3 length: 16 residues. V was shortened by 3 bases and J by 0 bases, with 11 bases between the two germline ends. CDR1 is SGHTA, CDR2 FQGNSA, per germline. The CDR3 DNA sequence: TGTGCCAGCAGCTTCCCGACACTACCGAACACCGGGGAGCTGTTTTTT. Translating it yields CASSFPTLPNTGELFF.

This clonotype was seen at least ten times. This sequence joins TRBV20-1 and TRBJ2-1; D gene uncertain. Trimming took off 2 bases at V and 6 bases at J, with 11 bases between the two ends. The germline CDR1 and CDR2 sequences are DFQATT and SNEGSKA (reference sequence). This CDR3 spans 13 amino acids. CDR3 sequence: CSARQSASNEQFF. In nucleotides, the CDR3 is TGCAGTGCTAGACAGTCAGCGTCCAATGAGCAGTTCTTC.

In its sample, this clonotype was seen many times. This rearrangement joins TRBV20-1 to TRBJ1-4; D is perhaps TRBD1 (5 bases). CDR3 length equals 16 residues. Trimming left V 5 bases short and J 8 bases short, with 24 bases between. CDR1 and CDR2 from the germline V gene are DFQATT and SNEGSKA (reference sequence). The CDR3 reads CSASRPRDGTGEKLFF. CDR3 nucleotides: TGCAGTGCTTCCCGCCCCCGGGACGGCACCGGGGAAAAACTGTTTTTT.

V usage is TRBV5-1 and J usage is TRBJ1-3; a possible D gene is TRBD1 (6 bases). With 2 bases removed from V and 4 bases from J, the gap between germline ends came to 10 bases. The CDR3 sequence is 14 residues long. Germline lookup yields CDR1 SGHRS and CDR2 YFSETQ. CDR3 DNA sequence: TGCGCCAGCAGCTTCGTGGGGGCCGGAAACACCATATATTTT. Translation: CASSFVGAGNTIYF.

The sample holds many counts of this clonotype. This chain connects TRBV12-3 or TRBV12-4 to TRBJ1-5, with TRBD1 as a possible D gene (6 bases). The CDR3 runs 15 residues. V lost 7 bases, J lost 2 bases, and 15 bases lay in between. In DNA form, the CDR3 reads TGTGCCAGCAACTTGTGGGGACAACGCAATCAGCCCCAGCATTTT. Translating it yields CASNLWGQRNQPQHF.

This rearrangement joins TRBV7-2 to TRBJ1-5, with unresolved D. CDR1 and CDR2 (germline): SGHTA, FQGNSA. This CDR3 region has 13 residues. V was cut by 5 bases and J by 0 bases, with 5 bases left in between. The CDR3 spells CASSANSNQPQHF. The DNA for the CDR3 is TGTGCCAGCAGCGCCAATAGCAATCAGCCCCAGCATTTT.

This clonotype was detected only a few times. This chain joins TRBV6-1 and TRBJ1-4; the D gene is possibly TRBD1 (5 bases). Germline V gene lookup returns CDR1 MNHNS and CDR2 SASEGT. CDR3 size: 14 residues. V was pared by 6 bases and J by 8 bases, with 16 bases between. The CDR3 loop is CASSPQEGYEKLFF. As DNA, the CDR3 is TGTGCCAGCAGCCCACAGGAAGGTTACGAAAAACTGTTTTTT.

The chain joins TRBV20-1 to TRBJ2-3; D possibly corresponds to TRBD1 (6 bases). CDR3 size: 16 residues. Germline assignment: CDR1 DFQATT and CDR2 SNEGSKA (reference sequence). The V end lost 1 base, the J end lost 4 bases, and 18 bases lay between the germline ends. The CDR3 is CSARVFKSGQADTQYF. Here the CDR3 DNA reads TGCAGTGCTAGAGTATTTAAATCGGGACAAGCAGATACGCAGTATTTT.

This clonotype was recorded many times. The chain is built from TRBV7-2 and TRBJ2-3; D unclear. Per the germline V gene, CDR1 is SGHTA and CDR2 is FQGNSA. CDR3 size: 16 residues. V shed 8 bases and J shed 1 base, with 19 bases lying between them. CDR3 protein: CASQHPPIPCTDTQYF. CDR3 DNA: TGTGCCAGCCAGCACCCCCCCATTCCGTGCACAGATACGCAGTATTTT.